Below, 23 T cell receptor beta chains from the same sample are listed, as sequenced in a study of T cell changes during pregnancy in multiple sclerosis. The method was immunoSEQ multiplex PCR; TCRdb's version includes in-frame clones alone and lacks a portion of them. The sample has some 51,000 clones; 85% to 95% are singletons. The sequencing here drew on CD4+ T cells from peripheral blood mononuclear cells, taken in the second trimester of pregnancy. The receptor set was obtained from a female donor with multiple sclerosis, enrolled in a pregnancy study.

This rearrangement joins TRBV5-4 to TRBJ2-2; 8 nucleotides match TRBD1. The CDR3 runs to 16 residues. The V gene's germline CDR1 is SGHNT and CDR2 YYREEE (reference sequence). The junction had 11 bases not matched to a gene; V was cut back by 4 bases and J by 6 bases. As DNA, the CDR3 is TGTGCCAGCAGCCCGAGGACAGGGATATGGTCCGGGGAGCTGTTTTTT. As protein: CASSPRTGIWSGELFF.

This chain uses TRBV10-3 with TRBJ1-1; D is possibly TRBD1 (6 bases). V lost 7 bases to trimming and J lost 4 bases, with 13 bases between them. Germline values: CDR1 ENHRY, CDR2 SYGVKD. This CDR3 comprises 13 residues. The DNA for the CDR3 is TGTGCCATCAACAGGGAACCATCCACTGAAGCTTTCTTT. Translation gives CAINREPSTEAFF.

The J gene is TRBJ2-3, the V gene TRBV19, with D perhaps TRBD2 (6 bases). CDR3 size: 18 residues. V was trimmed by 4 bases and J by 0 bases, leaving 20 bases between them. Germline V gives CDR1 LNHDA, CDR2 SQIVND (reference sequence). The CDR3 is CASSTPRAGTSSTDTQYF. The CDR3 DNA follows: TGTGCCAGTAGTACTCCTCGGGCGGGGACCTCTAGCACAGATACGCAGTATTTT.

This chain connects TRBV29-1 to TRBJ2-3; 7 nucleotides line up with TRBD2. With 1 base clipped from V and 2 bases from J, the junction kept 9 bases outside the gene matches. CDR1 and CDR2 from the germline V gene are SQVTM and ANQGSEA. The CDR3 spans 16 residues. DNA of the CDR3: TGCAGCGTTGAAGCCCGGCAGCGGGGTTACACAGATACGCAGTATTTT. This codes for CSVEARQRGYTDTQYF.

This clone was seen only once. The CDR3: CASAMAVSTDTQYF. The DNA for the CDR3 is TGCGCCAGCGCCATGGCCGTGAGCACAGATACGCAGTATTTT. This rearrangement joins TRBV5-1 to TRBJ2-3; no definite D call. Germline lookup yields CDR1 SGHRS and CDR2 YFSETQ. V lost 7 bases to trimming and J lost 0 bases, with 12 bases between them. The CDR3 runs to 14 residues.

The chain carries TRBV7-3 and TRBJ1-5, with a weak D call TRBD1 (6 bases). The ends were cut back, 4 bases at V and 4 bases at J, with 11 bases in the middle. CDR3 length: 14 amino acids. CDR1 and CDR2 from the germline V gene are SGHTA and FQGTGA. CDR3 protein: CASSSTGSNQPQHF. The CDR3 region has the DNA TGTGCCAGCAGCTCCACAGGGTCTAATCAGCCCCAGCATTTT.

The rearrangement uses TRBV20-1 and TRBJ2-7, with D possibly matching TRBD1 (5 bases). In germline, CDR1 is DFQATT, CDR2 SNEGSKA (reference sequence). The germline V and J ends were trimmed by 2 bases and 3 bases, with 5 bases remaining between them. The CDR3 has 11 amino acids. CDR3 in amino acids: CSARQGYEQYF. CDR3 sequence (DNA): TGCAGTGCTAGACAGGGCTACGAGCAGTACTTC.

The J gene is TRBJ2-7, the V gene TRBV5-1; TRBD1 agrees at 10 bases. The length of the CDR3 is 14 residues. CDR1 is SGHRS, CDR2 YFSETQ, per germline. V gave up 3 bases and J gave up 5 bases; unmatched junction bases: 5. CDR3: CASSSGTGDHEQYF. CDR3 coding DNA: TGCGCCAGCAGCTCCGGGACAGGGGACCACGAGCAGTACTTC. Full variable domain (outside the CDR3, taken from reference TRBV5-1 and TRBJ2-7): KAGVTQTPRYLIKTRGQQVTLSCSPISGHRSVSWYQQTPGQGLQFLFEYFSETQRNKGNFPGRFSGRQFSNSRSEMNVSTLELGDSALYLCASSSGTGDHEQYFGPGTRLTVT.

This sequence joins TRBV5-1 and TRBJ1-6, with TRBD1 as a possible D gene (6 bases). Germline lookup yields CDR1 SGHRS and CDR2 YFSETQ. V was trimmed by 0 bases and J by 10 bases, leaving 17 bases between them. The length of the CDR3 is 16 residues. CDR3 DNA: TGCGCCAGCAGCTTGGTCGGGGCACAGGGCAGCTCACCCCTCCACTTT. Protein product: CASSLVGAQGSSPLHF. Full variable domain (rest looked up from reference TRBV5-1 and TRBJ1-6): KAGVTQTPRYLIKTRGQQVTLSCSPISGHRSVSWYQQTPGQGLQFLFEYFSETQRNKGNFPGRFSGRQFSNSRSEMNVSTLELGDSALYLCASSLVGAQGSSPLHFGNGTRLTVT.

This clone was observed a few times. V usage is TRBV19 and J usage is TRBJ1-1, with 8 bases matching TRBD1. V lost 8 bases to trimming and J lost 3 bases; unmatched junction nucleotides: 8. Germline-derived CDR1 and CDR2 are LNHDA and SQIVND (reference sequence). The CDR3 totals 14 residues. The CDR3 reads CASSRRTGHTEAFF. Here the CDR3 DNA reads TGTGCCAGTTCTAGGCGGACAGGGCACACTGAAGCTTTCTTT.

Of note for this clone: Different DNA sequences within this sample yield the same CDR3. The chain couples TRBV19 to TRBJ2-7; TRBD2 matches at 11 bases. Germline-derived CDR1 and CDR2 are LNHDA and SQIVND (reference sequence). J lost 6 bases, V lost 6 bases, and 10 bases had no gene match. The CDR3 consists of 15 residues. The CDR3 protein is CASRDTSGGPTEQYF. CDR3 bases: TGTGCCAGTAGAGACACTAGCGGGGGCCCCACCGAGCAGTACTTC.

This clone was recorded only once. The gene calls are TRBV7-8 and TRBJ1-2, with 7 nucleotides matching TRBD1. The CDR3 covers 14 residues. The junction had 11 bases not matched to a gene; V was cut back by 8 bases and J by 5 bases. The germline CDR1 and CDR2 sequences are SGHVS and FQNEAQ. The chain's CDR3 is CASAQGGLRYGYTF. CDR3 DNA sequence: TGTGCCAGCGCGCAGGGGGGCCTTAGATATGGCTACACCTTC.

The chain employs TRBV30 and TRBJ2-5; 10 nucleotides line up with TRBD2. V was clipped by 3 bases and J by 1 base; unmatched bases: 14. Germline CDR1 reads GTSNPN; CDR2 reads SVGIG (reference sequence). The CDR3 spans 18 residues. CDR3 loop: CAWSPPDTSGIFQETQYF. CDR3 in DNA: TGTGCCTGGAGCCCCCCCGATACTAGCGGGATATTCCAAGAGACCCAGTACTTC.

CDR3 protein: CASSPWTGTNTEAFF. As DNA, the CDR3 is TGTGCCAGCAGTCCTTGGACAGGGACGAACACTGAAGCTTTCTTT. The chain employs TRBV27 and TRBJ1-1, with TRBD1 matching 8 bases. CDR3 length: 15 amino acids. V dropped 5 bases and J dropped 1; count of bases not matched to a gene: 6. Germline assignment: CDR1 MNHEY and CDR2 SMNVEV (reference sequence).

V is TRBV4-1 and J is TRBJ2-3; D may be TRBD1 (5 bases). CDR1 is MGHRA and CDR2 is YSYEKL in the germline V gene. Trimming removed 1 base from V and 4 bases from J, with 9 bases in between. The CDR3 is 14 amino acids. The CDR3 loop reads CASSQGVGPDTQYF. CDR3 sequence (DNA): TGCGCCAGCAGCCAAGGAGTGGGGCCAGATACGCAGTATTTT.

CDR3 DNA: TGTGCCAGCAGGGGGGACAGGGCGTACCAAGAGACCCAGTACTTC. This encodes CASRGDRAYQETQYF. V gene TRBV6-1 combines with J gene TRBJ2-5; TRBD1 agrees at 9 bases. The V and J ends lost 6 bases and 0 bases, in that order; junction bases with no gene match: 5. This CDR3 spans 15 amino acids. Germline CDR1 is MNHNS and CDR2 is SASEGT.

V gene TRBV6-6 combines with J gene TRBJ2-7; possible D gene TRBD1, 5 bases. Germline V gene data show CDR1 as MNHNY and CDR2 as SVGAGI (reference sequence). Trimming stripped 2 bases from V and 2 bases from J, with 10 bases between. The CDR3 is made up of 14 amino acids. The CDR3 reads CASSYRGPPYEQYF. The CDR3 DNA follows: TGTGCCAGCAGTTACAGGGGTCCCCCCTACGAGCAGTACTTC.

The CDR3, as DNA: TGTGCCAGCAGCTCCAGACCCAGGGGCGAGCAGTACTTC. It yields the protein CASSSRPRGEQYF. The chain uses TRBV5-8 and TRBJ2-7; TRBD1 is a possible D gene (6 bases). Germline V gene data show CDR1 as SGHTS and CDR2 as YDEGEE. The length of the CDR3 is 13 residues. The V end was cut by 3 bases, the J end by 6 bases, with 13 bases between. Combining the CDR3 with reference TRBV5-8 and TRBJ2-7 gives the whole variable domain EAGVTQSPTHLIKTRGQQATLRCSPISGHTSVYWYQQALGLGLQFLLWYDEGEERNRGNFPPRFSGRQFPNYSSELNVNALELEDSALYLCASSSRPRGEQYFGPGTRLTVT.

The chain combines TRBV6-6 with TRBJ2-4; D is perhaps TRBD2 (6 bases). Trimming shortened V by 7 bases and J by 8 bases, and 12 bases separated the two germline ends. CDR3 size: 12 residues. Per the germline V gene, CDR1 is MNHNY and CDR2 is SVGAGI (reference sequence). CDR3 sequence reads: CASNGGGDIQYF. CDR3 bases: TGTGCCAGCAACGGCGGCGGGGACATTCAGTACTTC.

V usage is TRBV5-5 and J usage is TRBJ1-4, with D maybe TRBD1 (6 bases). Germline V lookup: CDR1 SGHKS, CDR2 YYEKEE (reference sequence). The CDR3 sequence is 15 residues long. Trimming cost V 3 bases and J 6 bases, with 15 bases left between them. The CDR3 here is CASSSFGGGDEKLFF. CDR3 DNA sequence: TGTGCCAGCAGCTCGTTTGGGGGCGGCGATGAAAAACTGTTTTTT.

This clone was seen more than once but under ten times. V usage is TRBV27 and J usage is TRBJ1-5; D call uncertain. V was clipped by 4 bases and J by 5 bases, with 15 bases between them. This CDR3 is 15 amino acids long. CDR1 and CDR2 from the germline V gene are MNHEY and SMNVEV (reference sequence). Written as DNA, the CDR3 is TGTGCCAGCAGTTCCTCGGAGAAAGAGGATCAGCCCCAGCATTTT. Protein product: CASSSSEKEDQPQHF.

The chain has TRBV21-1 and TRBJ2-7; TRBD2 is taken as the D call from the table, unchecked against the DNA. TRBV21-1 is marked as a pseudogene. CDR3 length: 18 residues. CDR3 bases: TGTGCCAGCAGCAAAGAATGTGTCCCACTAGCAGGGTTCTGCGAGCAGTACTTC. This codes for CASSKECVPLAGFCEQYF.

The chain has TRBV19 and TRBJ1-1, with D possibly being TRBD1 (5 bases). V lost 2 bases and J lost 3, with 16 bases in between. The length of the CDR3 is 16 residues. Per the germline V gene, CDR1 is LNHDA and CDR2 is SQIVND (reference sequence). This CDR3 is CASSIQGVGSYTEAFF. The CDR3 DNA is TGTGCCAGTAGTATACAAGGGGTGGGTTCTTACACTGAAGCTTTCTTT.